These 3 T cell receptor beta chains share one sample of origin, sequenced in a study of control samples from healthy donors and cancer patients (dated by TCRdb to 2018 to 2021). The library was generated by the immunoSEQ multiplex PCR assay. The table comes from immuneACCESS by way of TCRdb, which keeps in-frame sequences with V and J called. Part of the clones is missing from these tables; in studies checked, under half for an unresolved V gene and the rest for unknown reasons. The sample includes fewer than 40,000 clones, with roughly 94% observed a single time. The ten most abundant clones make up roughly 6.7% of the sample. Sample: blood. All receptors come from a man aged 60-69 years in good health.

The table lists this clone with a count of one. The chain links TRBV6-5 to TRBJ1-6; D may be TRBD1 (6 bases). There are 14 residues in the CDR3. Trimming took 5 bases from V and 6 from J, leaving 11 bases between them. The germline V gene encodes CDR1 MNHEY and CDR2 SVGAGI. The CDR3, as DNA: TGTGCCAGCAGTCAAACAGGGTTTAATTCACCCCTCCACTTT. It specifies CASSQTGFNSPLHF.

The chain combines TRBV7-2 with TRBJ1-5, with D tentatively TRBD1 (6 bases). Trimming took off 4 bases at V and 0 bases at J, with 10 bases between the two ends. The V gene's germline CDR1 is SGHTA and CDR2 FQGNSA. The length of the CDR3 is 15 residues. CDR3 sequence (DNA): TGTGCCAGCAGCTCCGGGACAAATAGCAATCAGCCCCAGCATTTT. It specifies CASSSGTNSNQPQHF.

V is TRBV9 and J is TRBJ1-1; tentative D call: TRBD1 (5 bases). Trimming pared 0 bases from V and 3 bases from J, leaving 9 bases between. Germline values: CDR1 SGDLS, CDR2 YYNGEE. The CDR3 is 14 amino acids. CDR3 sequence: CASSVGGGDTEAFF. The CDR3 DNA follows: TGTGCCAGCAGCGTAGGCGGGGGGGACACTGAAGCTTTCTTT. Drawing the rest from reference TRBV9 and TRBJ1-1, the complete variable domain is DSGVTQTPKHLITATGQRVTLRCSPRSGDLSVYWYQQSLDQGLQFLIQYYNGEERAKGNILERFSAQQFPDLHSELNLSSLELGDSALYFCASSVGGGDTEAFFGQGTRLTVV.